These T cell receptor beta chains were read from a single sample in a study of PD-1 blockade in classical Hodgkin lymphoma. TCRdb's copy holds only in-frame clones and misses some; the assay was immunoSEQ multiplex PCR. Here the sample spans about 13,000 clones, around 85% being singletons. The sample was peripheral blood mononuclear cells (PBMCs), taken at baseline. The receptors originated from a human donor with classical Hodgkin lymphoma. Each CDR3 is given with its conserved first and last residue. D genes are given only for firm matches. Clone size is given for some rows only: seen once, a few or many times, or a class if the clone is expanded.

TRBJ2-6 TRBV19 TRBD1 NA TGTGCCAGTAGTATTTGGACAGGTGCTGGGGCCAACGTCCTGACTTTC CASSIWTGAGANVLTF
TRBJ2-2 TRBV19 NA once TGTGCCAGTAGTATTTCCGCGAACACCGGGGAGCTGTTTTTT CASSISANTGELFF
TRBJ2-1 TRBV5-8 TRBD2 NA TGTGCCAGCAGCTCGGGACTAGCGGGACCTTTGAACCACAATGAGCAGTTCTTC CASSSGLAGPLNHNEQFF
TRBJ2-5 TRBV4-1 TRBD2 NA TGCGCCAGCAGCCCTGCTAGCGGGTTCGAAGAGACCCAGTACTTC CASSPASGFEETQYF
TRBJ2-2 TRBV13 NA NA TGTGCCAGCAGCCAGGACTACTCAGGTGGCACCGGGGAGCTGTTTTTT CASSQDYSGGTGELFF
TRBJ1-3 TRBV28 NA NA TGTGCCAGCAGTTTGGCAGGGCTCGGAAACACCATATATTTT CASSLAGLGNTIYF
TRBJ2-1 TRBV6-1 NA NA TGTGCCAGCAGAGGGAATGAGCAGTTCTTC CASRGNEQFF
TRBJ2-2 TRBV30 NA NA TGTGCCTGGAGGGCCCCCCGTAGGCCCGGGGAGCTGTTTTTT CAWRAPRRPGELFF
TRBJ1-4 TRBV5-1 NA NA TGCGCCAGCAGCTTGGGACACCGGGCGGAGAAACTGTTTTTT CASSLGHRAEKLFF
TRBJ2-2 TRBV5-8 TRBD1 NA TGTGCCAGCAGCTTCGGACAGGGATTCACCGGGGAGCTGTTTTTT CASSFGQGFTGELFF
TRBJ1-4 TRBV28 TRBD1 NA TGTGCCAGCAGTCCCCGGGACAGGGGGAAACTGTTTTTT CASSPRDRGKLFF
TRBJ2-1 TRBV5-1 NA NA TGCGCCAGCAGCTTAGGTTTAGGACCGAGCTCCTACAATGAGCAGTTCTTC CASSLGLGPSSYNEQFF
TRBJ2-1 TRBV7-9 TRBD2 NA TGTGCCAGCAGCTTAAGCAAGCGGGGGGGAGGCGATGAGCAGTTCTTC CASSLSKRGGGDEQFF
TRBJ2-6 TRBV28 TRBD1 NA TGTGCCAGCAGTCCGCGGACAGGGGGCTGGGGGGCCAACGTCCTGACTTTC CASSPRTGGWGANVLTF
TRBJ2-1 TRBV2 NA NA TGTGCCAGCCTGGTTTCGGATGAGCAGTTCTTC CASLVSDEQFF
TRBJ1-1 TRBV6-4 NA NA TGTGCCAGCAGTGCCAGGGAGAACACTGAAGCTTTCTTT CASSARENTEAFF
TRBJ1-2 TRBV6-5 NA NA TGTGCCAGCAGTTACTCAGGGTGGGGCTATGGCTACACCTTC CASSYSGWGYGYTF
TRBJ1-2 TRBV5-5 TRBD1 NA TGTGCCAGCAGCAAGGGACAGTCAGAAGGCTACACCTTC CASSKGQSEGYTF
TRBJ2-1 TRBV6-1 TRBD2 NA TGTGCCAGCAGGACTAGCGGGAGGGTCAATGAGCAGTTCTTC CASRTSGRVNEQFF
TRBJ2-7 TRBV5-6 TRBD2 NA TGTGCCAGCAGCGGGGGACTAGATACCTACGAGCAGTACTTC CASSGGLDTYEQYF
TRBJ2-3 TRBV7-9 NA NA TGTGCCAGCAGCCGACCCCAACAAGCTAGCACAGATACGCAGTATTTT CASSRPQQASTDTQYF
TRBJ2-3 TRBV7-9 NA NA TGTGCCAGCAGCGATCGACTTAATACGCAGTATTTT CASSDRLNTQYF
TRBJ2-7 TRBV6-6 TRBD2 few TGTGCCAGCAGTTCCGGGACTAGCGGCTACGAGCAGTACTTC CASSSGTSGYEQYF
TRBJ2-5 TRBV7-9 NA NA TGTGCCAGCAGCTTAAGGGGTGGGGAGACCCAGTACTTC CASSLRGGETQYF
TRBJ2-7 TRBV10-3 NA NA TGTGCCATCAGTGAGTCTTCCTACGAGCAGTACTTC CAISESSYEQYF
TRBJ2-6 TRBV6-5 TRBD1 NA TGTGCCAGCAGCCGACAGGGGGCTGGGGCCAACGTCCTGACTTTC CASSRQGAGANVLTF
TRBJ2-1 TRBV6-1 NA NA TGTGCCAGCATGGACGGGACCTACAATGAGCAGTTCTTC CASMDGTYNEQFF
TRBJ1-2 TRBV28 NA NA TGTGCCAGCAGTCTGGACAGATCCCCCGGCTACACCTTC CASSLDRSPGYTF
TRBJ2-1 TRBV4-1 TRBD1 NA TGCGCCAGCAGCCTGTTATCTCAGGGGGCCGTTGAGCAGTTCTTC CASSLLSQGAVEQFF
TRBJ2-1 TRBV10-3 TRBD1 NA TGTGCCACTGGGGGACAGGGGGCGAACAATGAGCAGTTCTTC CATGGQGANNEQFF
TRBJ2-6 TRBV7-8 TRBD2 NA TGTGCCAGCAGCTTAGCTGGGGGGGTCGGCTCTGGGGCCAACGTCCTGACTTTC CASSLAGGVGSGANVLTF
TRBJ2-4 TRBV5-4 NA NA TGTGCCAGCAGCCCGGAGGGCCGTGACATTCAGTACTTC CASSPEGRDIQYF
TRBJ1-6 TRBV5-4 TRBD1 NA TGTGCCAGCAGCTTAGGGACAGAATATAATTCACCCCTCCACTTT CASSLGTEYNSPLHF
TRBJ2-4 TRBV5-1 NA NA TGCGCCAGCAGCTTGGCTAGCGCGGACATTCAGTACTTC CASSLASADIQYF
TRBJ2-4 TRBV5-6 NA NA TGTGCCAGCAGCTTGCGTGTGCTAGCCAAAAACATTCAGTACTTC CASSLRVLAKNIQYF
TRBJ1-1 TRBV5-1 TRBD1 NA TGCGCCAGCAGCTTGGCGGGACAGGACACTGAAGCTTTCTTT CASSLAGQDTEAFF
TRBJ2-1 TRBV19 NA NA TGTGCCAGTAGCTCCCAGGGCGGGTATCGCTCCTACAATGAGCAGTTCTTC CASSSQGGYRSYNEQFF
TRBJ2-1 TRBV6-1 TRBD1 NA TGTGCCAGCAGTGAAGGACAGGGGGCGGGGAATGAGCAGTTCTTC CASSEGQGAGNEQFF
TRBJ2-7 TRBV11-2 TRBD2 NA TGTGCCAGCAGCCCAGCTAGCGGGAGGGCCGGTGAGCAGTACTTC CASSPASGRAGEQYF
TRBJ2-2 TRBV6-1 TRBD2 NA TGTGCCAGCAGTGAACTAGCGGGGGCCGGGGAGCTGTTTTTT CASSELAGAGELFF
TRBJ1-1 TRBV6-1 NA NA TGTGCCAGCAGTGAAGCAAGGAACGCTGAAGCTTTCTTT CASSEARNAEAFF
TRBJ2-5 TRBV29-1 TRBD2 NA TGCAGCGTCCGGGGGGAACAGACCCAGTACTTC CSVRGEQTQYF
TRBJ2-2 TRBV7-3 TRBD2 NA TGTGCCAGCAGCTTATCCGCGACTAGCGGGAGGACCGGGGAGCTGTTTTTT CASSLSATSGRTGELFF
TRBJ1-1 TRBV19 TRBD1 few TGTGCCAGTAGCTCGGGGACAGGTTTCCAAGGAGGTGAAGCTTTCTTT CASSSGTGFQGGEAFF
TRBJ2-7 TRBV7-3 NA NA TGTGCCAGCAGCCGGACCCTCTACGAGCAGTACTTC CASSRTLYEQYF
TRBJ1-2 TRBV7-9 NA NA TGTGCCAGCAGCTCTTGGCTTGGGCAGAGCTATGGCTACACCTTC CASSSWLGQSYGYTF
TRBJ2-7 TRBV4-2 NA NA TGTGCCAGCAGCCAAACAGGGAGCTACGAGCAGTACTTC CASSQTGSYEQYF
TRBJ2-7 TRBV6-6 TRBD1 NA TGTGCCAGCAGTGTTGACAGGGGGCTCTACGAGCAGTACTTC CASSVDRGLYEQYF
TRBJ2-7 TRBV18 TRBD1 few TGTGCCAGCTCAGAGACAGGGGATGACGAGCAGTACTTC CASSETGDDEQYF
TRBJ2-1 TRBV6-4 TRBD1 NA TGTGCCAGCCGATCCGGGACAGCCGCTAATGAGCAGTTCTTC CASRSGTAANEQFF
TRBJ2-6 TRBV7-2 NA NA TGTGCCAGCAGCACCCATTCAGGACGACAAAGTCGGGCCAACGTCCTGACTTTC CASSTHSGRQSRANVLTF
TRBJ2-7 TRBV7-9 TRBD2 NA TGTGCCAGCAGCTTAACGGGACTAGCGGGAGGGGGTAACGAGCAGTACTTC CASSLTGLAGGGNEQYF
TRBJ2-7 TRBV6-1 TRBD1 NA TGTGCCAGCACCAAGACAGGGGGTGACGAGCAGTACTTC CASTKTGGDEQYF
TRBJ2-2 TRBV29-1 NA NA TGCAGCGTGAGACAGACAAACACCGGGGAGCTGTTTTTT CSVRQTNTGELFF
TRBJ2-7 TRBV29-1 TRBD2 NA TGCAGCGTTTCCGGGGGACTAGTAGGCGAGCAGTACTTC CSVSGGLVGEQYF